This paragraph reports one T cell receptor (beta chain). The sample comes from a study of blood T cell repertoires in COVID-19. Study details: In each case, the material was cDNA or gDNA derived from T cells, B-cell-depleted T cells, or PBMCs.

In the authors' methods: Estimation of nucleated cell counts relied on the amplification of reference gene primers. Using immunoSEQ multiplex PCR, the repertoire was profiled, and TCRdb retains in-frame clones only, with some absent. That table supplies the V and J calls and clone size; D and trimming were determined from the DNA. The table records tens of thousands of clones, 79% of them present only once. Germline loops: CDR1 GTSNPN, CDR2 SVGIG (reference sequence). The CDR3 is made up of 11 amino acids. V was pared by 5 bases and J by 7 bases, with 3 bases of the junction left unmatched. Sequencing used peripheral blood. The rearrangement joins TRBV30 to TRBJ1-2; 8 bases map to TRBD1. The clonotype was recovered from a man between 60 and 75 years old with active or convalescent COVID-19. The CDR3 here is CAWYDRGGYTF. The CDR3 DNA reads as TGTGCCTGGTACGACAGGGGTGGCTACACCTTC.